The next 20 T cell receptor beta chains were all read from a single sample in a study of blood T cells in healthy people across ages. Sample-barcoded 5' priming and a J-beta primer mix drove a second PCR of about 6 to 12 cycles. TCRdb analysed the 5' RACE reads with MiXCR anew, one entry per CDR3 protein. Here the sample spans 950,000 to 1,200,000 distinct CDR3 sequences, 35% to 40% being singletons. Material for sequencing was blood. Receptors originate from a man aged 18 to 30 in good health.

This sequence joins TRBV10-3 and TRBJ2-2; unclear D gene. Per germline, CDR1 ENHRY and CDR2 SYGVKD. The V end was cut by 6 bases, the J end by 0 bases, with 5 bases between. The CDR3 has 13 amino acids. The CDR3, as DNA: TGTGCCATCAGCATTCCGAACACCGGGGAGCTGTTTTTT. The encoded protein is CAISIPNTGELFF.

This clonotype was observed at least ten times. The CDR3 loop is CASSPAERPPNEQYF. The CDR3 region has the DNA TGTGCCAGCAGCCCCGCCGAGCGGCCGCCTAACGAGCAGTACTTC. V usage is TRBV6-5 and J usage is TRBJ2-7, with D maybe TRBD2 (5 bases). This CDR3 is built from 15 residues. Germline V gives CDR1 MNHEY, CDR2 SVGAGI. V was pared by 6 bases and J by 5 bases, with 20 bases between.

The genes are TRBV20-1 and TRBJ2-7, with D hard to call. The CDR3 loop spans 13 amino acids. V lost 4 bases to trimming and J lost 0 bases, with 10 bases between them. Germline lookup yields CDR1 DFQATT and CDR2 SNEGSKA (reference sequence). The CDR3 is CSATFGGSYEQYF. The CDR3 region has the DNA TGCAGTGCTACCTTTGGCGGCTCCTACGAGCAGTACTTC.

This clonotype was picked up a small number of times. The genes are TRBV2 and TRBJ1-1; 7 bases fit TRBD1. V was pared by 5 bases and J by 3 bases, with 3 bases of the junction left unmatched. The CDR3 extends over 13 amino acids. Per the germline V gene, CDR1 is SNHLY and CDR2 is FYNNEI. CDR3 loop: CASSTGADTEAFF. The DNA of the CDR3 is TGTGCCAGCAGTACAGGGGCGGACACTGAAGCTTTCTTT.

This clonotype was observed a few times. The rearrangement uses TRBV9 and TRBJ2-3; 10 positions agree with TRBD2. The J segment lost 5 bases and the V segment lost 3 bases, leaving 6 bases of the junction unmatched. This CDR3 region has 15 residues. CDR1 and CDR2 (germline): SGDLS, YYNGEE. This CDR3 is CASSGGLAIGDTQYF. For the CDR3, the DNA is TGTGCCAGCAGCGGGGGACTAGCGATAGGAGATACGCAGTATTTT.

This clonotype was seen more than once but under ten times. The CDR3 nucleotides are TGCGCCAGCAGCCAAGGAGGTCCAGGAGGCTACACCTTC. Residues: CASSQGGPGGYTF. The chain joins TRBV4-3 to TRBJ1-2; D is ambiguous. The ends were cut back, 1 base at V and 8 bases at J, with 11 bases in the middle. The germline V gene encodes CDR1 LGHNA and CDR2 YSLEER. This CDR3 comprises 13 residues.

The rearrangement uses TRBV5-1 and TRBJ1-2; D may be TRBD1 (5 bases). This CDR3 is built from 15 residues. V was cut by 4 bases and J by 3 bases, with 16 bases left in between. From germline, CDR1 is SGHRS and CDR2 YFSETQ. CDR3 sequence: CASSPSSWDYYGYTF. CDR3 DNA sequence: TGCGCCAGCAGCCCCTCTTCCTGGGACTACTATGGCTACACCTTC.

In its sample, this clonotype was seen a few times. The V gene is TRBV29-1, the J gene TRBJ2-7; D is unresolved. Deletions cut 3 bases from V and 3 bases from J, with 6 bases between. This CDR3 comprises 11 residues. Germline CDR1 and CDR2: SQVTM and ANQGSEA. The CDR3 bases are TGCAGCGTTGATTCGGTCTACGAGCAGTACTTC. Translation gives CSVDSVYEQYF.

In its sample, this clonotype was seen many times. This chain links TRBV4-3 with TRBJ1-1; D gene uncertain. Trimming shortened V by 8 bases and J by 1 base, and 5 bases separated the two germline ends. In germline, CDR1 is LGHNA, CDR2 YSLEER. The CDR3 runs 11 residues. CDR3 bases: TGCGCCAGCCGACAGAACACTGAAGCTTTCTTT. Amino acid sequence: CASRQNTEAFF.

The chain couples TRBV7-2 to TRBJ2-1, with D hard to call. This CDR3 is 15 amino acids long. Trimming cost V 5 bases and J 2 bases, with 13 bases left between them. The V gene's germline CDR1 is SGHTA and CDR2 FQGNSA. The CDR3 region is CASSPADNPYNEQFF. In DNA, the CDR3 is TGTGCCAGCAGCCCCGCTGACAACCCCTACAATGAGCAGTTCTTC.

A few counts support this clonotype. The gene calls are TRBV5-6 and TRBJ1-4, with D possibly being TRBD1 (6 bases). Germline V gives CDR1 SGHDT, CDR2 YYEEEE. There are 14 residues in the CDR3. V was shortened by 2 bases and J by 7 bases, with 12 bases between the two germline ends. This CDR3 is CASSLSGAAEKLFF. The CDR3, as DNA: TGTGCCAGCAGCTTATCGGGGGCAGCTGAAAAACTGTTTTTT. Filled out from reference TRBV5-6 and TRBJ1-4, the complete variable domain reads DAGVTQSPTHLIKTRGQQVTLRCSPKSGHDTVSWYQQALGQGPQFIFQYYEEEERQRGNFPDRFSGHQFPNYSSELNVNALLLGDSALYLCASSLSGAAEKLFFGSGTQLSVL.

This clonotype was counted between two and nine times. The J gene is TRBJ2-7, the V gene TRBV12-5, with a tentative D call TRBD1 (5 bases). Looked up from germline, CDR1 is LGHNT and CDR2 is FRNRAP. V was cut by 6 bases and J by 1 base, with 7 bases left in between. The CDR3 is 12 residues long. The CDR3 spells CASGGQSYEQYF. As DNA, the CDR3 is TGTGCTAGTGGCGGACAATCCTACGAGCAGTACTTC.

The chain links TRBV5-1 to TRBJ1-1; TRBD1 agrees at 7 bases. There are 16 residues in the CDR3. The germline gives CDR1 SGHRS, CDR2 YFSETQ. The J segment lost 0 bases and the V segment lost 5 bases, leaving 10 bases of the junction unmatched. CDR3 protein: CASRKGTAILNTEAFF. The CDR3 DNA is TGCGCCAGCAGGAAAGGGACAGCCATCTTGAACACTGAAGCTTTCTTT. Complete variable domain (other parts from reference TRBV5-1 and TRBJ1-1): KAGVTQTPRYLIKTRGQQVTLSCSPISGHRSVSWYQQTPGQGLQFLFEYFSETQRNKGNFPGRFSGRQFSNSRSEMNVSTLELGDSALYLCASRKGTAILNTEAFFGQGTRLTVV.

This clonotype was counted ten times or more. The chain combines TRBV6-2 or TRBV6-3 with TRBJ2-1; TRBD2 matches 8 bases. V lost 0 bases to trimming and J lost 3 bases; unmatched junction nucleotides: 7. The CDR3 runs to 17 residues. The germline gives CDR1 MNHEY, CDR2 SVGEGT. CDR3 protein: CASSYSPTSGLYNEQFF. CDR3 nucleotides: TGTGCCAGCAGTTACTCTCCTACTAGCGGCCTCTACAATGAGCAGTTCTTC.

V is TRBV27 and J is TRBJ1-1, with D unclear. Looked up from germline, CDR1 is MNHEY and CDR2 is SMNVEV (reference sequence). Trimming pared 8 bases from V and 0 bases from J, leaving 19 bases between. CDR3 length: 16 amino acids. The CDR3 sequence is CASGSVKDAMNTEAFF. CDR3 bases: TGTGCCAGCGGTTCGGTGAAGGATGCAATGAACACTGAAGCTTTCTTT.

The chain joins TRBV12-3 or TRBV12-4 to TRBJ1-5; TRBD1 is a possible D gene (6 bases). This CDR3 contains 15 residues. V lost 3 bases, J lost 6 bases, and 15 bases lay in between. CDR3 nucleotide sequence: TGTGCCAGCAGTTTCAAGACAGGAGCCACTCAGCCCCAGCATTTT. As protein: CASSFKTGATQPQHF.

This chain connects TRBV27 to TRBJ2-5, with D uncertain. Germline values: CDR1 MNHEY, CDR2 SMNVEV (reference sequence). CDR3 length equals 14 residues. The germline V and J ends were trimmed by 3 bases and 11 bases, with 19 bases remaining between them. In nucleotides, the CDR3 is TGTGCCAGCAGTTTTGCGGCATCGTGGAATGAGCAGTACTTC. This translates into CASSFAASWNEQYF.

This clonotype showed up just a few times. Its ends do not fully match the called genes, so a read error is possible. The rearrangement links TRBV25-1 to TRBJ2-7, with a possible D match to TRBD2 (5 bases). The length of the CDR3 is 13 residues. CDR1 and CDR2 (germline): MGHDK, SYGVNS. The CDR3 protein is CASSRGSQYERYF. The DNA of the CDR3 is TGTGCCAGCAGTAGAGGGTCACAGTACGAGCGGTACTTC.

The chain recombines TRBV10-3 with TRBJ1-2; 7 bases agree with TRBD1. J lost 0 bases, V lost 10 bases, and 8 bases had no gene match. CDR3 length: 14 amino acids. Germline V CDR1 and CDR2: ENHRY, SYGVKD. The CDR3 bases are TGTGCCACCTTCCCGGGACAGACTAACTATGGCTACACCTTC. Protein: CATFPGQTNYGYTF.

V is TRBV5-1 and J is TRBJ2-4; 10 positions match TRBD1. The J call may not be correct, given that the DNA end is closer to TRBJ2-7. This CDR3 spans 16 amino acids. Germline values: CDR1 SGHRS, CDR2 YFSETQ. The CDR3 DNA follows: TGCGCCAGCAGTCCCTCCGGGGACAGGGGTAGATACGAGCAGTACTTC. Residues: CASSPSGDRGRYEQYF.